This T cell receptor (beta chain) stems from a study of cytotoxic CD8 clonotypes in ibrutinib-treated CLL. Across the study: Responses comprised approximately 24 partial and 2 complete; at median approximately six years, roughly 14 remained remitted and about 12 progressed. Among the samples, the mean was roughly 260,000 productive templates and roughly 100,000 productive rearrangements. Regarding the study as a whole: Whereas clonality rose at ibrutinib response, it declined toward baseline at progression.

Worth noting for this clone: What it binds is unknown.

Only in-frame clones appear in the TCRdb table, and some are missing; sequencing was by immunoSEQ multiplex PCR. The repertoire has more than 200,000 clones, less than 75% of them found once; the top ten carry approximately 15%. From germline, CDR1 is LNHNV and CDR2 YYDKDF (reference sequence). V lost 3 bases and J 4 bases, leaving 9 bases between the germline ends. The CDR3 runs to 13 residues. Here the sequenced sample was PBMCs, taken after 24 months of ibrutinib treatment. This receptor was taken from a human donor with chronic lymphocytic leukemia. V and J are TRBV15 and TRBJ1-2; D uncertain. The DNA of the CDR3 is TGTGCCACCAGCAGGGAAACGAGCTATGGCTACACCTTC. Its protein is CATSRETSYGYTF. The entire variable domain, with the rest obtained from reference TRBV15 and TRBJ1-2, is as follows: DAMVIQNPRYQVTQFGKPVTLSCSQTLNHNVMYWYQQKSSQAPKLLFHYYDKDFNNEADTPDNFQSRRPNTSFCFLDIRSPGLGDTAMYLCATSRETSYGYTFGSGTRLTVV.